These 10 T cell receptor beta chains originate from one sample sequenced in a study of cytomegalovirus exposure and HLA in healthy donors. The PCR employed 60 Vbeta primers together with 13 Jbeta primers. TCRdb's copy holds only in-frame clones and misses some; the assay was immunoSEQ multiplex PCR. The profile covers about 130,000 clones, with roughly 80% appearing a single time and around 1.3% taken by the ten largest. The sample taken for sequencing was PBMCs. The receptors derive from a female donor in good health and CMV-seronegative.

The chain couples TRBV10-2 to TRBJ1-6; D unclear. CDR1 and CDR2 from the germline V gene are WSHSY and SAAADI. CDR3 length: 12 residues. With 1 base removed from V and 9 bases from J, the gap between germline ends came to 4 bases. As DNA, the CDR3 is TGCGCCAGCAGTGAGTTATCTTCACCCCTCCACTTT. Its protein product is CASSELSSPLHF.

The rearrangement uses TRBV5-4 and TRBJ2-5; 7 bases align to TRBD1. The germline V gene has CDR1 SGHNT and CDR2 YYREEE (reference sequence). The ends lost 4 bases at V and 2 bases at J; junction bases unmatched: 5. The CDR3 runs to 14 residues. The CDR3 protein is CASSGGQLQETQYF. CDR3 coding DNA: TGTGCCAGCAGCGGGGGACAGCTACAAGAGACCCAGTACTTC. Together with reference TRBV5-4 and TRBJ2-5, the CDR3 gives the full variable domain: ETGVTQSPTHLIKTRGQQVTLRCSSQSGHNTVSWYQQALGQGPQFIFQYYREEENGRGNFPPRFSGLQFPNYSSELNVNALELDDSALYLCASSGGQLQETQYFGPGTRLLVL.

The chain links TRBV2 to TRBJ1-1; D remains unclear. The CDR3 runs 14 residues. Trimming removed 1 base at V and 1 base at J, with 7 bases between. Looked up from germline, CDR1 is SNHLY and CDR2 is FYNNEI. Here the CDR3 reads CASSEETPNTEAFF. DNA for the CDR3: TGTGCCAGCAGTGAAGAGACACCGAACACTGAAGCTTTCTTT.

This clone was observed once. The chain is built from TRBV4-1 and TRBJ2-1, with D maybe TRBD2 (5 bases). The V gene lost 0 bases and the J gene lost 6 bases, with 15 bases spanning the gap. This CDR3 is 16 amino acids long. The germline CDR1 and CDR2 sequences are MGHRA and YSYEKL. CDR3 sequence: CASSQDPASLGNEQFF. CDR3 in DNA: TGCGCCAGCAGCCAAGATCCTGCTAGCCTGGGCAATGAGCAGTTCTTC.

V gene TRBV18 combines with J gene TRBJ2-7; 16 nucleotides match TRBD2. Germline CDR1 and CDR2: KGHSH and LQKENI. This CDR3 has 16 residues. Germline trimming cut 2 bases from V and 6 bases from J; bases unmatched to any gene: 4. CDR3: CASSPGTSGRDGEQYF. The CDR3 nucleotides are TGTGCCAGCTCACCAGGGACTAGCGGGAGGGATGGCGAGCAGTACTTC.

This clone showed up just once. The chain couples TRBV5-4 to TRBJ2-7; a weak D match, TRBD1 (5 bases). The V gene lost 0 bases and the J gene lost 1 base, with 8 bases spanning the gap. Germline V CDR1 and CDR2: SGHNT, YYREEE (reference sequence). This CDR3 is 14 amino acids long. The CDR3 region has the DNA TGTGCCAGCAGCTTGGACAGGCGATCCTACGAGCAGTACTTC. This gives the protein CASSLDRRSYEQYF.

The genes are TRBV9 and TRBJ2-1, with 7 bases fitting TRBD2. The V and J ends lost 3 bases and 3 bases, in that order; junction bases with no gene match: 6. The V gene's germline CDR1 is SGDLS and CDR2 YYNGEE. This CDR3 is built from 15 residues. The CDR3 bases are TGTGCCAGCAGCGAGCGGGACTACTACTACAATGAGCAGTTCTTC. Amino acid sequence: CASSERDYYYNEQFF. Variable domain in full (rest from reference TRBV9 and TRBJ2-1): DSGVTQTPKHLITATGQRVTLRCSPRSGDLSVYWYQQSLDQGLQFLIQYYNGEERAKGNILERFSAQQFPDLHSELNLSSLELGDSALYFCASSERDYYYNEQFFGPGTRLTVL.

The chain carries TRBV6-1 and TRBJ2-3, with D maybe TRBD2 (5 bases). Between the trimmed V and J ends, which lost 11 bases and 0 bases, there was a span of 15 bases. Germline V lookup: CDR1 MNHNS, CDR2 SASEGT. The CDR3 is 14 amino acids. CDR3 nucleotides: TGTGCCTGCGGACTGACCCGAAGCACAGATACGCAGTATTTT. Its translation is CACGLTRSTDTQYF.

The gene calls are TRBV4-1 and TRBJ2-2, with D unresolved. The CDR3 sequence is 12 residues long. Trimming stripped 4 bases from V and 7 bases from J, with 7 bases between. Germline CDR1 MGHRA, CDR2 YSYEKL. The CDR3 loop reads CASSRPLGELFF. Written as DNA, the CDR3 is TGCGCCAGCAGCCGGCCCCTCGGGGAGCTGTTTTTT.

The chain joins TRBV19 to TRBJ1-3, with 10 bases lining up with TRBD1. The CDR3 has 19 amino acids. CDR1 is LNHDA and CDR2 is SQIVND in the germline V gene (reference sequence). The trim removed 7 bases at V and 3 bases at J, leaving 18 bases unmatched. The chain's CDR3 is CASTPWRQGARIGGNTIYF. Written as DNA, the CDR3 is TGTGCCAGTACCCCATGGAGACAGGGGGCGCGAATAGGTGGAAACACCATATATTTT. Combining the CDR3 with reference TRBV19 and TRBJ1-3 gives the whole variable domain DGGITQSPKYLFRKEGQNVTLSCEQNLNHDAMYWYRQDPGQGLRLIYYSQIVNDFQKGDIAEGYSVSREKKESFPLTVTSAQKNPTAFYLCASTPWRQGARIGGNTIYFGEGSWLTVV.